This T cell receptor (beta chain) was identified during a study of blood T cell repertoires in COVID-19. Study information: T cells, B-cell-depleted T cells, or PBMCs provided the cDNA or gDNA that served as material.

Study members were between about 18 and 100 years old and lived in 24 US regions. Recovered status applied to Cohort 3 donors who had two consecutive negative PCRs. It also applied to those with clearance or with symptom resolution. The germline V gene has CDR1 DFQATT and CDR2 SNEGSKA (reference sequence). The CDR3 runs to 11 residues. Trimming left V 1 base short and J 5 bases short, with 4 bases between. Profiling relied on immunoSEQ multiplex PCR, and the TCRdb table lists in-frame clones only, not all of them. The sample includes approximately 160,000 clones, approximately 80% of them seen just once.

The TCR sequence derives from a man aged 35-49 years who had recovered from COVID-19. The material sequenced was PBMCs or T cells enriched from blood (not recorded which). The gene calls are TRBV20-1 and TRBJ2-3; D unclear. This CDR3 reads CSARVGDTQYF. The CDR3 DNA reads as TGCAGTGCTAGAGTCGGAGATACGCAGTATTTT.